The 28 T cell receptor beta chains below were found in one sample sequenced in a study of blood T cell repertoires in COVID-19. TCRdb's table, derived via immunoSEQ multiplex PCR, lists solely in-frame clones and lacks some. Of approximately 170,000 clones listed, roughly nine tenths were seen once; the top ten hold 15% to 20%. What was sequenced was peripheral blood. Receptor source: a man in his 60s with active or convalescent COVID-19.

The chain uses TRBV20-1 and TRBJ2-5, with a tentative D call TRBD1 (6 bases). The CDR3 spans 11 residues. CDR1 is DFQATT, CDR2 SNEGSKA, per germline (reference sequence). Trimming shortened V by 5 bases and J by 7 bases, and 11 bases separated the two germline ends. The CDR3 region is CSALQGATQYF. Written as DNA, the CDR3 is TGCAGTGCTTTACAGGGCGCGACCCAGTACTTC.

V is TRBV5-8 and J is TRBJ1-2; D ambiguous. Trimming took 0 bases from V and 5 from J, leaving 5 bases between them. This CDR3 region has 12 residues. Germline V gene sequence: CDR1 SGHTS, CDR2 YDEGEE. CDR3 amino acids: CASSLAGYGYTF. For the CDR3, the DNA is TGTGCCAGCAGCTTGGCCGGGTATGGCTACACCTTC.

The chain combines TRBV19 with TRBJ1-4; 10 bases line up with TRBD1. Trimming took 3 bases from V and 7 from J; bases not matched to a gene: 11. The CDR3 runs 17 residues. Germline CDR1 LNHDA, CDR2 SQIVND (reference sequence). The CDR3 bases are TGTGCCAGTAGTATTGGGGACAGGGGCGCCCGGTTTGAAAAACTGTTTTTT. It translates to CASSIGDRGARFEKLFF. The variable domain in full, completed from reference TRBV19 and TRBJ1-4, reads DGGITQSPKYLFRKEGQNVTLSCEQNLNHDAMYWYRQDPGQGLRLIYYSQIVNDFQKGDIAEGYSVSREKKESFPLTVTSAQKNPTAFYLCASSIGDRGARFEKLFFGSGTQLSVL.

This rearrangement joins TRBV5-1 to TRBJ2-3, with D possibly being TRBD2 (5 bases). Per germline, CDR1 SGHRS and CDR2 YFSETQ. V dropped 0 bases and J dropped 0 bases, with 5 bases sitting between them. This CDR3 comprises 14 residues. CDR3 region: CASSLGTSTDTQYF. As DNA, the CDR3 is TGCGCCAGCAGCTTGGGGACTAGCACAGATACGCAGTATTTT.

The J gene is TRBJ1-2, the V gene TRBV20-1; no clear D gene. The CDR3 is made up of 11 amino acids. Looked up from germline, CDR1 is DFQATT and CDR2 is SNEGSKA (reference sequence). Trimming took off 5 bases at V and 7 bases at J, with 11 bases between the two ends. This chain's CDR3 is CSAPAIRGYTF. DNA of the CDR3: TGCAGTGCTCCAGCGATTCGTGGCTACACCTTC.

This sequence joins TRBV27 and TRBJ2-1; TRBD2 agrees at 11 bases. This CDR3 is built from 16 residues. J lost 3 bases, V lost 6 bases, and 7 bases had no gene match. Germline V lookup: CDR1 MNHEY, CDR2 SMNVEV (reference sequence). The CDR3 coding sequence is TGTGCCAGCAGCTTTAGCGGGAGGGCCTACTACAATGAGCAGTTCTTC. Amino acid sequence: CASSFSGRAYYNEQFF.

This chain joins TRBV10-3 and TRBJ2-5; D ambiguous. Germline V gene lookup returns CDR1 ENHRY and CDR2 SYGVKD. With 0 bases removed from V and 1 base from J, the gap between germline ends came to 9 bases. The CDR3 covers 15 residues. CDR3 DNA sequence: TGTGCCATCAGTGAGTCGTTTGTCAGCCAAGAGACCCAGTACTTC. Protein: CAISESFVSQETQYF.

V usage is TRBV27 and J usage is TRBJ1-4; 7 bases line up with TRBD1. Germline V lookup: CDR1 MNHEY, CDR2 SMNVEV (reference sequence). The CDR3 covers 14 residues. V was clipped by 3 bases and J by 4 bases; unmatched bases: 2. CDR3 sequence (DNA): TGTGCCAGCAGTTTCCGGGACAGTAATGAAAAACTGTTTTTT. Translated: CASSFRDSNEKLFF. The variable domain in full, completed from reference TRBV27 and TRBJ1-4, reads EAQVTQNPRYLITVTGKKLTVTCSQNMNHEYMSWYRQDPGLGLRQIYYSMNVEVTDKGDVPEGYKVSRKEKRNFPLILESPSPNQTSLYFCASSFRDSNEKLFFGSGTQLSVL.

This clone was detected once. The rearrangement uses TRBV2 and TRBJ2-1, with TRBD2 identical over 10 bases. V lost 5 bases to trimming and J lost 4 bases; unmatched junction nucleotides: 8. The CDR3 has 16 amino acids. Germline V gives CDR1 SNHLY, CDR2 FYNNEI. The CDR3 loop is CASSTQSGGAYNEQFF. CDR3 coding DNA: TGTGCCAGCAGTACTCAAAGCGGGGGGGCATACAATGAGCAGTTCTTC.

The chain employs TRBV20-1 and TRBJ1-2; weak D call: TRBD1 (5 bases). Germline-derived CDR1 and CDR2 are DFQATT and SNEGSKA (reference sequence). The V end lost 4 bases, the J end lost 5 bases, and 8 bases lay between the germline ends. CDR3 size: 11 residues. Written as DNA, the CDR3 is TGCAGTGCTACCCCAGGGTATGGCTACACCTTC. It codes for CSATPGYGYTF.

The chain carries TRBV6-5 and TRBJ2-7, with 9 bases matching TRBD2. V was pared by 6 bases and J by 3 bases, with 9 bases of the junction left unmatched. CDR1 is MNHEY and CDR2 is SVGAGI in the germline V gene. CDR3 length equals 15 residues. CDR3 in DNA: TGTGCCAGCAGCCGATCCAGCGGGGGGTTCTACGAGCAGTACTTC. Its translation is CASSRSSGGFYEQYF.

The chain has TRBV2 and TRBJ2-7, with a weak D call TRBD1 (6 bases). V lost 10 bases, J lost 3 bases, and 22 bases lay in between. Per the germline V gene, CDR1 is SNHLY and CDR2 is FYNNEI. The CDR3 totals 15 residues. The DNA of the CDR3 is TGTGCCACAAAAAGGACAGCTAACTGGAGCTACGAGCAGTACTTC. This sequence encodes CATKRTANWSYEQYF. Full variable domain (outside the CDR3, taken from reference TRBV2 and TRBJ2-7): EPEVTQTPSHQVTQMGQEVILRCVPISNHLYFYWYRQILGQKVEFLVSFYNNEISEKSEIFDDQFSVERPDGSNFTLKIRSTKLEDSAMYFCATKRTANWSYEQYFGPGTRLTVT.

The V gene is TRBV18, the J gene TRBJ1-1; weak D call: TRBD1 (6 bases). The CDR3 has 16 residues. Deletions cut 2 bases from V and 5 bases from J, with 18 bases between. The germline V gene has CDR1 KGHSH and CDR2 LQKENI. As DNA, the CDR3 is TGTGCCAGCTCACCATATATGACAGGTGGTGGGACTGAAGCTTTCTTT. Encoded protein: CASSPYMTGGGTEAFF.

The chain has TRBV18 and TRBJ1-5; D is ambiguous. This CDR3 has 15 amino acids. Trimming cost V 3 bases and J 5 bases, with 14 bases left between them. The germline CDR1 and CDR2 sequences are KGHSH and LQKENI. CDR3 nucleotide sequence: TGTGCCAGCTCACCCCGAGAGGGAAGCGATCAGCCCCAGCATTTT. Its protein product is CASSPREGSDQPQHF.

This chain uses TRBV14 with TRBJ1-4; D remains unclear. Germline V gene data show CDR1 as SGHDN and CDR2 as FVKESK. The CDR3 loop spans 15 amino acids. Trimming cost V 3 bases and J 7 bases, with 15 bases left between them. CDR3 residues: CASSQAGSVSEKLFF. The CDR3 nucleotides are TGTGCCAGCAGCCAGGCGGGGTCCGTTAGTGAAAAACTGTTTTTT.

This chain uses TRBV5-6 with TRBJ1-1; D gene unclear. The CDR3 runs to 14 residues. Trimming took 0 bases from V and 1 from J, leaving 7 bases between them. CDR1 is SGHDT, CDR2 YYEEEE, per germline. As DNA, the CDR3 is TGTGCCAGCAGCTTGGCGCCGGGGAACACTGAAGCTTTCTTT. This sequence encodes CASSLAPGNTEAFF.

The chain couples TRBV5-1 to TRBJ2-2, with 8 bases that match TRBD1. The V segment lost 4 bases and the J segment 6 bases; nucleotides outside the gene matches: 5. The CDR3 extends over 14 amino acids. Germline CDR1 reads SGHRS; CDR2 reads YFSETQ. The CDR3 region is CASSAQGAAGELFF. The DNA for the CDR3 is TGCGCCAGCAGCGCTCAGGGGGCGGCCGGGGAGCTGTTTTTT.

The chain carries TRBV7-9 and TRBJ1-3, with D unclear. Trimming removed 4 bases at V and 0 bases at J, with 16 bases between. This CDR3 is built from 17 residues. Germline V CDR1 and CDR2: SEHNR, FQNEAQ (reference sequence). The CDR3 DNA sequence: TGTGCCAGCAGCTCCTTTCTACAGATGAGCTCTGGAAACACCATATATTTT. This gives the protein CASSSFLQMSSGNTIYF. Complete variable domain (other parts from reference TRBV7-9 and TRBJ1-3): DTGVSQNPRHKITKRGQNVTFRCDPISEHNRLYWYRQTLGQGPEFLTYFQNEAQLEKSRLLSDRFSAERPKGSFSTLEIQRTEQGDSAMYLCASSSFLQMSSGNTIYFGEGSWLTVV.

V is TRBV30 and J is TRBJ2-7; TRBD1 might be the D (7 bases). CDR1 is GTSNPN, CDR2 SVGIG, per germline (reference sequence). CDR3 size: 13 residues. Trimming took 1 base from V and 2 from J, leaving 9 bases between them. CDR3 amino acids: CAWSGGTAYEQYF. CDR3 coding DNA: TGTGCCTGGAGTGGCGGGACAGCCTACGAGCAGTACTTC.

The gene calls are TRBV10-2 and TRBJ2-1, with TRBD2 identical over 14 bases. After removal of 4 bases from V and 11 bases from J, the junction contained 10 bases not matched to a gene. Germline assignment: CDR1 WSHSY and CDR2 SAAADI. This CDR3 has 16 residues. CDR3 amino acids: CASSAGLAGALGKQFF. Here the CDR3 DNA reads TGCGCCAGCAGTGCGGGACTAGCGGGGGCCCTTGGTAAGCAGTTCTTC.

In this sample, this clone turned up once. The chain carries TRBV27 and TRBJ1-2; 8 positions agree with TRBD1. Per germline, CDR1 MNHEY and CDR2 SMNVEV (reference sequence). The CDR3 sequence is 13 residues long. J was trimmed by 6 bases and V by 4 bases; bases with no gene match: 4. This CDR3 is CASSSGQGDGYTF. CDR3 bases: TGTGCCAGCAGTTCCGGACAGGGAGATGGCTACACCTTC.

The chain employs TRBV2 and TRBJ2-5; 9 bases align to TRBD1. V was clipped by 6 bases and J by 2 bases; unmatched bases: 7. CDR1 SNHLY and CDR2 FYNNEI come from the germline V gene. The CDR3 totals 15 residues. CDR3 sequence (DNA): TGTGCCAGCAGGGGACAGGGAGGGTCGCAAGAGACCCAGTACTTC. Encoded protein: CASRGQGGSQETQYF.

The CDR3 is CASVQGSTDTQYF. The CDR3 bases are TGTGCTAGCGTACAGGGGAGCACAGATACGCAGTATTTT. The V gene is TRBV12-5, the J gene TRBJ2-3; 7 nucleotides line up with TRBD1. CDR3 length: 13 amino acids. Germline assignment: CDR1 LGHNT and CDR2 FRNRAP. V was clipped by 9 bases and J by 0 bases; unmatched bases: 3.

This chain joins TRBV4-1 and TRBJ1-1; the D gene is possibly TRBD1 (6 bases). Deletions cut 8 bases from V and 1 base from J, with 8 bases between. There are 12 residues in the CDR3. Germline V lookup: CDR1 MGHRA, CDR2 YSYEKL. For the CDR3, the DNA is TGCGCCAGCGGGACAACGAACACTGAAGCTTTCTTT. It codes for CASGTTNTEAFF.

The genes are TRBV6-2 or TRBV6-3 and TRBJ2-5; D not certain. V was trimmed by 2 bases and J by 2 bases, leaving 9 bases between them. The germline V gene encodes CDR1 MNHEY and CDR2 SVGEGT. The CDR3 extends over 14 amino acids. CDR3 protein: CASSYGQAQETQYF. CDR3 DNA sequence: TGTGCCAGCAGTTACGGGCAGGCACAAGAGACCCAGTACTTC.

This chain links TRBV6-6 with TRBJ2-7; 10 bases line up with TRBD1. The ends lost 5 bases at V and 5 bases at J; junction bases unmatched: 3. Germline V gene sequence: CDR1 MNHNY, CDR2 SVGAGI (reference sequence). This CDR3 has 13 amino acids. Written as DNA, the CDR3 is TGTGCCAGCAGTCAGGGACAGGGGAACGAGCAGTACTTC. The encoded protein is CASSQGQGNEQYF.

This chain connects TRBV7-2 to TRBJ2-1; TRBD2 agrees at 13 bases. V was pared by 5 bases and J by 7 bases, with 11 bases of the junction left unmatched. The germline V gene encodes CDR1 SGHTA and CDR2 FQGNSA. This CDR3 region has 17 residues. The CDR3 nucleotides are TGTGCCAGCAGCCCGGGACTAGCGGGGAGCCTGAGGAATGAGCAGTTCTTC. Amino acid sequence: CASSPGLAGSLRNEQFF.

The rearrangement joins TRBV28 to TRBJ1-1; no definite D call. The CDR3 contains 15 residues. Germline loops: CDR1 MDHEN, CDR2 SYDVKM. The V gene lost 6 bases and the J gene lost 2 bases, with 16 bases spanning the gap. The CDR3 coding sequence is TGTGCCAGCAGCCCTCTCGGGGTGGATAACACTGAAGCTTTCTTT. This sequence encodes CASSPLGVDNTEAFF. Supplemented by reference TRBV28 and TRBJ1-1, the full variable domain reads DVKVTQSSRYLVKRTGEKVFLECVQDMDHENMFWYRQDPGLGLRLIYFSYDVKMKEKGDIPEGYSVSREKKERFSLILESASTNQTSMYLCASSPLGVDNTEAFFGQGTRLTVV.